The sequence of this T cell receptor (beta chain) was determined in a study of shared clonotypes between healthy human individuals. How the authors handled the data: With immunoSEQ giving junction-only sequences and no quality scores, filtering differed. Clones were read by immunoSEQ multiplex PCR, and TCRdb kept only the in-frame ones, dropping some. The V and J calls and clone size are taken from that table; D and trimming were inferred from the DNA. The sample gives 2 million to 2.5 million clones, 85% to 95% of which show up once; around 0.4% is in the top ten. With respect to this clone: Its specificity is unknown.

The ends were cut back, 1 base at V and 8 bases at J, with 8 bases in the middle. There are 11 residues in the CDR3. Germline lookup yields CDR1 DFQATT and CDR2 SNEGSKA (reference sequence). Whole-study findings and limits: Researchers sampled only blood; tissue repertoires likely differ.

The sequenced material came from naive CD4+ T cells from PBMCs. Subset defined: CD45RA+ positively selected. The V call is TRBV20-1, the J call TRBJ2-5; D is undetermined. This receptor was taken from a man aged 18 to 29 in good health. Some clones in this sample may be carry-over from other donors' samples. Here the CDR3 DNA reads TGCAGTGCTAGAGTCCCCGGAACCCAGTACTTC. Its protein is CSARVPGTQYF.